Described below is a single T cell receptor (beta chain) sequence and its context. Its antigen is undetermined. Sequenced by immunoSEQ multiplex PCR; TCRdb stores in-frame clones only, minus some. The sample records approximately 70,000 clones, approximately 80% being singletons. Antigen-specific CD4+ T cells were first expanded with viral peptide pools by the ViraFEST assay and only then sequenced. Culture lasted roughly 9 days before CD4+ T cell isolation. Participants were given two doses of BNT162b2 or mRNA-1273 vaccine. The healthy vaccine recipients, who had no prior SARS-CoV-2 infection, showed negative nucleocapsid antibodies. Per the germline V gene, CDR1 is MDHEN and CDR2 is SYDVKM. The CDR3 has 14 amino acids. The V gene end was trimmed by 6 bases and the J gene end by 11 bases; junction bases not matched to a gene: 9. This sample stems from a study of vaccination effects on CD4 cells after COVID-19. Background on the study: It was a median of 72 days after the second dose that post-vaccine samples were obtained.

The TCR sequence derives from a human donor who received a COVID-19 vaccine. This chain joins TRBV28 and TRBJ1-6; 8 nucleotides agree with TRBD1. The input for sequencing was CD4+ T cells from PBMCs cultured with HCoV-229E spike peptides, taken after COVID-19 vaccination. The CDR3 DNA follows: TGTGCCAGCAGATCTGGCAGGGGGCAGACACCCCTCCACTTT. It encodes CASRSGRGQTPLHF.